This T cell receptor beta chain originates from a study of shared clonotypes between healthy human individuals. Per germline, CDR1 LGHNA and CDR2 YSLEER. V was pared by 2 bases and J by 1 base, with 6 bases between. The CDR3 has 13 amino acids. Sequencing used immunoSEQ multiplex PCR; TCRdb keeps in-frame clones, though not all of them. The repertoire consists of approximately 2.4 million clones, with 90% to 96% occurring once and the leading ten covering 0.13%. The gene calls are TRBV4-3 and TRBJ2-7, with D maybe TRBD2 (5 bases). The sequenced material came from naive CD4+ T cells sorted from blood. Regarding subset: CD45RA+ positively selected. This receptor was taken from a man aged 18 to 29 in good health. The CDR3 DNA is TGCGCCAGCAGCCAACTAGCTTCCTACGAGCAGTACTTC. Translating it yields CASSQLASYEQYF.